This T cell receptor beta chain appears in the sequencing data of a study of CD8 T cells in Susac syndrome. On this clonotype: Its cognate antigen is unknown.

Study outcomes and limitations: The number of individuals included in the study's TCR sequencing and HLA analysis was acknowledged as relatively small.

TEMRA cells were enriched by FACS, and CD4+ and CD8+ T cells were negatively isolated. cDNA came from 0.5 to 1 ug RNA primed by random hexamers. The amplification used immunoSEQ multiplex PCR on TCR beta CDR3; it spanned 54 Vbeta and 13 Jbeta. TCRdb called the immunoSEQ multiplex PCR reads again in MiXCR, with one record for every CDR3 protein. In the table there are about 280,000 distinct CDR3 sequences, approximately 84% of which are singletons. The CDR3 length is 20 residues. Germline lookup yields CDR1 SGHAT and CDR2 FQDESV (reference sequence). The trim removed 8 bases at V and 2 bases at J, leaving 25 bases unmatched.

The sample was CD8+ T cells from PBMCs. The V and J genes are TRBV11-1 and TRBJ2-3, with TRBD1 matching over 7 bases. The sequence came from a human donor with multiple sclerosis. CDR3 loop: CASSYHASGTGVAYTDTQYF. The CDR3 DNA reads as TGTGCCAGCTCCTATCATGCCTCGGGAACAGGGGTGGCATACACAGATACGCAGTATTTT. Filled out from reference TRBV11-1 and TRBJ2-3, the complete variable domain reads EAEVAQSPRYKITEKSQAVAFWCDPISGHATLYWYRQILGQGPELLVQFQDESVVDDSQLPKDRFSAERLKGVDSTLKIQPAELGDSAMYLCASSYHASGTGVAYTDTQYFGPGTRLTVL.